The clone carrying this TCR beta chain turned up a few times. What it recognizes is unknown. The germline gives CDR1 LGHNT, CDR2 FRNRAP. The CDR3 consists of 17 residues. Trimming took 6 bases from V and 0 from J, leaving 18 bases between them. The data are from a study of T cell repertoires in cytomegalovirus infection. Study findings and constraints: Using cumulative public TCR beta family frequency, the authors identified those who carried CMV together with the relevant HLA. The response measured ex vivo was dominated by TCR beta clonotypes (HLA-C-restricted and CMV-specific).

MiXCR, applied by TCRdb to the reads, yields one record per CDR3 protein. This table holds around 430,000 distinct CDR3 sequences, about 44% found once. The sequence derives from a human donor in good health (CMV status not recorded). Some clones in this sample may be carry-over from other donors' samples. Source: cultured PBMCs, taken from culture after CMV antigen stimulation. The chain couples TRBV12-5 to TRBJ1-3; tentatively, D is TRBD1 (6 bases). The CDR3, as DNA: TGTGCTAGTGGCCTCAGGCAGGGGCAGAACTCTGGAAACACCATATATTTT. It codes for CASGLRQGQNSGNTIYF. Full variable domain (outside the CDR3, taken from reference TRBV12-5 and TRBJ1-3): DARVTQTPRHKVTEMGQEVTMRCQPILGHNTVFWYRQTMMQGLELLAYFRNRAPLDDSGMPKDRFSAEMPDATLATLKIQPSEPRDSAVYFCASGLRQGQNSGNTIYFGEGSWLTVV.